These 11 T cell receptor beta chains share one sample of origin, sequenced in a study of blood T cell repertoires in COVID-19 (dated by TCRdb to the early 2020s). The library was prepared using the immunoSEQ multiplex PCR assay. The immuneACCESS repertoire file appears here via TCRdb, limited to in-frame rearrangements. These files lack a portion of the clones; in checked studies, under half of the deficit traces to unresolved V genes, and the cause of the others is not known. This sample lists 65,000 to 80,000 clones; 75% to 90% were detected once. The ten largest clones take up roughly 8.5% of the sample. Sequencing used peripheral blood. The receptor set was obtained from a man over 45 with active COVID-19.

The chain joins TRBV24-1 to TRBJ2-4; 7 bases are a match to TRBD1. The V gene's germline CDR1 is KGHDR and CDR2 SFDVKD. This CDR3 is 13 amino acids long. Losses at the gene ends were 2 bases for V and 9 bases for J; bases not matched to a gene: 3. The CDR3 protein is CATSDSTGSIQYF. The CDR3 DNA follows: TGTGCCACCAGTGATTCGACAGGGAGCATTCAGTACTTC.

In this sample, this clone turned up a few times. The chain has TRBV28 and TRBJ2-7, with D perhaps TRBD1 (5 bases). Trimming removed 4 bases from V and 5 bases from J, with 18 bases in between. From germline, CDR1 is MDHEN and CDR2 SYDVKM. This CDR3 spans 15 amino acids. The CDR3 DNA reads as TGTGCCAGCAGTTCCCCCGGCAGGGTGGACCACGAGCAGTACTTC. Its translation: CASSSPGRVDHEQYF. The full variable domain, its missing parts supplied by reference TRBV28 and TRBJ2-7, is DVKVTQSSRYLVKRTGEKVFLECVQDMDHENMFWYRQDPGLGLRLIYFSYDVKMKEKGDIPEGYSVSREKKERFSLILESASTNQTSMYLCASSSPGRVDHEQYFGPGTRLTVT.

This chain uses TRBV6-1 with TRBJ2-4, with a tentative D call TRBD2 (6 bases). From germline, CDR1 is MNHNS and CDR2 SASEGT. V was pared by 2 bases and J by 0 bases, with 11 bases between. This CDR3 region has 16 residues. CDR3 sequence (DNA): TGTGCCAGCAGTGAACTCGGGACTCTAGCCAAAAACATTCAGTACTTC. Protein product: CASSELGTLAKNIQYF.

V and J are TRBV9 and TRBJ2-5; perhaps TRBD2 as D (6 bases). The CDR3 consists of 14 residues. Trimming took off 4 bases at V and 5 bases at J, with 15 bases between the two ends. Germline CDR1 is SGDLS and CDR2 is YYNGEE. CDR3: CASSHGGVGETQYF. The CDR3 DNA is TGTGCCAGCAGCCACGGAGGGGTGGGGGAGACCCAGTACTTC.

The chain joins TRBV7-2 to TRBJ2-3; no definite D call. V lost 3 bases, J lost 2 bases, and 12 bases lay in between. Per the germline V gene, CDR1 is SGHTA and CDR2 is FQGNSA. The CDR3 has 15 amino acids. CDR3 nucleotide sequence: TGTGCCAGCAGCTTCATGAGCCGAGACACAGATACGCAGTATTTT. Translation gives CASSFMSRDTDTQYF. The full variable domain, with the rest looked up from reference TRBV7-2 and TRBJ2-3, is GAGVSQSPSNKVTEKGKDVELRCDPISGHTALYWYRQSLGQGLEFLIYFQGNSAPDKSGLPSDRFSAERTGGSVSTLTIQRTQQEDSAVYLCASSFMSRDTDTQYFGPGTRLTVL.

The chain carries TRBV4-2 and TRBJ2-7, with D maybe TRBD2 (6 bases). V gave up 3 bases and J gave up 4 bases, with 13 bases separating them. The germline CDR1 and CDR2 sequences are LGHNA and YNFKEQ. CDR3 length: 14 amino acids. As DNA, the CDR3 is TGTGCCAGCAGCCATATTTCTAGCGCATACGAGCAGTACTTC. Protein product: CASSHISSAYEQYF.

The chain carries TRBV7-9 and TRBJ2-7; 7 positions agree with TRBD2. Losses at the gene ends were 6 bases for V and 1 base for J; bases not matched to a gene: 9. CDR3 length: 15 amino acids. CDR1 and CDR2 (germline): SEHNR, FQNEAQ (reference sequence). The chain's CDR3 is CASSFFGGNSYEQYF. The CDR3 nucleotides read TGTGCCAGCAGTTTTTTCGGGGGGAATTCCTACGAGCAGTACTTC.

This sequence joins TRBV4-2 and TRBJ2-1, with 11 positions matching TRBD2. CDR3 length: 16 amino acids. In germline, CDR1 is LGHNA, CDR2 YNFKEQ. Unmatched junction bases numbered 5, after V lost 0 bases and J lost 7 bases. CDR3 residues: CASSQETSGRRNEQFF. The CDR3 DNA follows: TGTGCCAGCAGCCAAGAAACTAGCGGGAGAAGAAATGAGCAGTTCTTC.

This clone was seen only once. The CDR3 nucleotides are TGTGCCAGCAACAGGGGGCTGCCGAACACTGAAGCTTTCTTT. It encodes CASNRGLPNTEAFF. J is TRBJ1-1 and V is TRBV27; the match to TRBD1 covers 9 bases. CDR1 is MNHEY, CDR2 SMNVEV, per germline (reference sequence). The CDR3 extends over 14 amino acids. Unmatched junction bases numbered 4, after V lost 7 bases and J lost 1 base.

The chain couples TRBV7-3 to TRBJ2-1, with 7 bases that match TRBD2. The CDR3 has 17 amino acids. The V gene's germline CDR1 is SGHTA and CDR2 FQGTGA. Trimming cost V 0 bases and J 2 bases; bases outside gene matches: 7. The CDR3 region has the DNA TGTGCCAGCAGCTTAACAGGGGCTAGCGGCCCCTACAATGAGCAGTTCTTC. Its protein is CASSLTGASGPYNEQFF.

In this sample, this clone turned up a few times. This chain links TRBV3-1 (or the pseudogene TRBV3-2) with TRBJ2-7, with 7 bases that match TRBD2. Germline V gives CDR1 LGHDT, CDR2 YNNKEL (reference sequence). The CDR3 has 16 residues. The junction had 14 bases not matched to a gene; V was cut back by 4 bases and J by 5 bases. The CDR3 DNA follows: TGTGCCAGCAGCCCACGGCCCGGGGGGAGGCTGAACGAGCAGTACTTC. This encodes CASSPRPGGRLNEQYF.